These 21 T cell receptor beta chains came from one sample sequenced in a study of cytomegalovirus exposure and HLA in healthy donors. A multiplex PCR was run with 60 Vbeta primers and 13 Jbeta primers. Produced via immunoSEQ multiplex PCR; TCRdb's table is partial and in-frame only. The profile covers about 190,000 clones, with 70% to 80% appearing a single time and about 1.6% taken by the ten largest. The source material was PBMCs. All receptors come from a woman between 50 and 59 years old in good health and CMV-seronegative.

The rearrangement joins TRBV5-1 to TRBJ2-2, with D possibly TRBD2 on 5 matching bases. CDR1 and CDR2 (germline): SGHRS, YFSETQ. V was clipped by 5 bases and J by 4 bases, with 15 bases between them. This CDR3 spans 15 amino acids. CDR3 coding DNA: TGCGCCAGCAGGTCCGGGATAGAAGGCACCGGGGAGCTGTTTTTT. This encodes CASRSGIEGTGELFF.

J is TRBJ1-1 and V is TRBV5-6; TRBD1 matches at 10 bases. The CDR3 runs 14 residues. The V and J ends lost 4 bases and 3 bases, in that order; junction bases with no gene match: 3. Per the germline V gene, CDR1 is SGHDT and CDR2 is YYEEEE. The CDR3 DNA reads TGTGCCAGCAGCCCCGGGACAGGGGACACTGAAGCTTTCTTT. This gives the protein CASSPGTGDTEAFF.

The chain uses TRBV4-3 and TRBJ1-2; a weak D match, TRBD1 (6 bases). Trimming shortened V by 3 bases and J by 6 bases, and 11 bases separated the two germline ends. The CDR3 is made up of 13 amino acids. Germline V lookup: CDR1 LGHNA, CDR2 YSLEER. The CDR3 DNA reads as TGCGCCAGCAGCCAGACCCCAGGGGATGGCTACACCTTC. Translation gives CASSQTPGDGYTF.

The chain is built from TRBV7-6 and TRBJ2-5; TRBD1 might be the D (5 bases). The end of the DNA is better explained by TRBJ2-7, so the J call may be wrong. The germline V gene encodes CDR1 SGHVS and CDR2 FNYEAQ. This CDR3 region has 13 residues. For the CDR3, the DNA is TGTGCCAGCAGCTTAGGCAGGGCCTACGAGCAGTACTTC. Its protein product is CASSLGRAYEQYF.

In this sample, this clone turned up once. This chain links TRBV6-4 with TRBJ1-2; 7 bases are shared with TRBD1. Trimming removed 2 bases from V and 2 bases from J; junction bases left unmatched: 8. The length of the CDR3 is 16 residues. Germline-derived CDR1 and CDR2 are MRHNA and SNTAGT. The CDR3 sequence: CASSDGPGRGNYGYTF. The CDR3 coding sequence is TGTGCCAGCAGTGACGGGCCGGGCAGGGGGAACTATGGCTACACCTTC.

In this sample, this clone turned up once. The rearrangement uses TRBV30 and TRBJ2-3; D uncertain. Germline CDR1 and CDR2: GTSNPN and SVGIG (reference sequence). Between the trimmed V and J ends, which lost 0 bases and 0 bases, there was a span of 13 bases. The length of the CDR3 is 16 residues. DNA of the CDR3: TGTGCCTGGAGTGTAACCGGTCGTTCTAGCACAGATACGCAGTATTTT. Encoded protein: CAWSVTGRSSTDTQYF.

Turning to this clone: The junction shows a germline mismatch at one end, possibly a read error. The CDR3 bases are TGTGCCAGCAGCGTAGATTCAGGCTACAATGGGCAGTTCTTC. This translates into CASSVDSGYNGQFF. The chain employs TRBV9 and TRBJ2-1, with D hard to call. Germline lookup yields CDR1 SGDLS and CDR2 YYNGEE. The CDR3 totals 14 residues. The full variable domain, with the rest looked up from reference TRBV9 and TRBJ2-1, is DSGVTQTPKHLITATGQRVTLRCSPRSGDLSVYWYQQSLDQGLQFLIQYYNGEERAKGNILERFSAQQFPDLHSELNLSSLELGDSALYFCASSVDSGYNGQFFGPGTRLTVL.

The V and J genes are TRBV6-1 and TRBJ2-7; TRBD2 matches 7 bases. The CDR3 consists of 15 residues. Trimming cost V 4 bases and J 0 bases; bases outside gene matches: 6. The germline gives CDR1 MNHNS, CDR2 SASEGT. The CDR3 DNA sequence: TGTGCCAGCAGTGTGGGGAGGACTAGCTCCTACGAGCAGTACTTC. It specifies CASSVGRTSSYEQYF.

V usage is TRBV28 and J usage is TRBJ1-1; D might be TRBD1 (6 bases). Germline V gene sequence: CDR1 MDHEN, CDR2 SYDVKM. This CDR3 contains 15 residues. The V end was cut by 3 bases, the J end by 3 bases, with 14 bases between. DNA for the CDR3: TGTGCCAGCAGTTTCGGACAGCTCGGGGACACTGAAGCTTTCTTT. Amino acids: CASSFGQLGDTEAFF.

The genes are TRBV2 and TRBJ1-1, with unresolved D. V lost 5 bases, J lost 0 bases, and 7 bases lay in between. From germline, CDR1 is SNHLY and CDR2 FYNNEI. This CDR3 region has 13 residues. CDR3 loop: CASSYNLNTEAFF. In DNA, the CDR3 is TGTGCCAGCAGTTATAATTTGAACACTGAAGCTTTCTTT.

This chain uses TRBV4-1 with TRBJ2-7, with 12 bases that match TRBD1. The germline gives CDR1 MGHRA, CDR2 YSYEKL. The CDR3 totals 17 residues. Trimming took 0 bases from V and 6 from J; bases not matched to a gene: 9. CDR3 protein: CASSQEFEGQGAFEQYF. The CDR3 DNA reads TGCGCCAGCAGCCAAGAGTTTGAGGGACAGGGGGCCTTCGAGCAGTACTTC.

This chain connects TRBV7-9 to TRBJ1-4; D is undetermined. There are 13 residues in the CDR3. The V end was cut by 4 bases, the J end by 7 bases, with 10 bases between. Germline V gene sequence: CDR1 SEHNR, CDR2 FQNEAQ (reference sequence). CDR3 nucleotide sequence: TGTGCCAGCAGCTCCGCACGTAGTGAAAAACTGTTTTTT. It specifies CASSSARSEKLFF.

The CDR3 nucleotides read TGTGCCAGCAGCTTAGGCGGACAGACCTCCTACAATGAGCAGTTCTTC. This translates into CASSLGGQTSYNEQFF. The genes are TRBV11-3 and TRBJ2-1; tentatively, D is TRBD1 (6 bases). Per germline, CDR1 SGHNT and CDR2 YENEEA. The V end lost 1 base, the J end lost 0 bases, and 10 bases lay between the germline ends. The CDR3 length is 16 residues.

The rearrangement joins TRBV5-1 to TRBJ1-1; tentative D call: TRBD1 (5 bases). V lost 0 bases to trimming and J lost 0 bases, with 9 bases between them. The CDR3 is 15 residues long. CDR1 and CDR2 from the germline V gene are SGHRS and YFSETQ. CDR3 sequence: CASSLASTVNTEAFF. For the CDR3, the DNA is TGCGCCAGCAGCTTGGCCTCGACAGTGAACACTGAAGCTTTCTTT.

This clone is a singleton in its sample. This sequence joins TRBV30 and TRBJ1-2; 7 bases map to TRBD1. CDR1 is GTSNPN, CDR2 SVGIG, per germline (reference sequence). The CDR3 spans 12 residues. The junction had 3 bases not matched to a gene; V was cut back by 1 base and J by 7 bases. For the CDR3, the DNA is TGTGCCTGGAGTGCTACAGGGGTTGGCTACACCTTC. It translates to CAWSATGVGYTF.

The chain is built from TRBV2 and TRBJ2-3; tentatively, D is TRBD2 (6 bases). Between the trimmed V and J ends, which lost 4 bases and 3 bases, there was a span of 8 bases. The CDR3 has 13 amino acids. Per germline, CDR1 SNHLY and CDR2 FYNNEI. The CDR3 DNA is TGTGCCAGCAGTGGGGGGGAAACAGATACGCAGTATTTT. Translation gives CASSGGETDTQYF.

The V and J genes are TRBV5-1 and TRBJ1-4; 7 bases map to TRBD1. The length of the CDR3 is 15 residues. The V gene's germline CDR1 is SGHRS and CDR2 YFSETQ. J lost 3 bases, V lost 4 bases, and 6 bases had no gene match. The CDR3 loop reads CASSLTGASNEKLFF. The DNA for the CDR3 is TGCGCCAGCAGCCTCACAGGGGCTTCTAATGAAAAACTGTTTTTT.

This chain connects TRBV7-2 to TRBJ2-3; TRBD2 matches at 12 bases. The V and J ends lost 6 bases and 3 bases, in that order; junction bases with no gene match: 4. Germline V CDR1 and CDR2: SGHTA, FQGNSA. CDR3 length equals 15 residues. The CDR3, as DNA: TGTGCCAGCAGTAAACTAGCGGGAGGTACAGATACGCAGTATTTT. Amino acids: CASSKLAGGTDTQYF.

Written as DNA, the CDR3 is TGTGCCAGCACCCCCGGGTTTGAAGCTTTCTTT. Encoded protein: CASTPGFEAFF. The V and J genes are TRBV7-9 and TRBJ1-1; D is uncertain. Deletions cut 7 bases from V and 7 bases from J, with 10 bases between. This CDR3 region has 11 residues. Germline values: CDR1 SEHNR, CDR2 FQNEAQ (reference sequence).

This chain connects TRBV4-2 to TRBJ2-1; TRBD2 aligns across 8 bases. The CDR3 runs to 16 residues. CDR1 is LGHNA, CDR2 YNFKEQ, per germline. V was pared by 0 bases and J by 5 bases, with 6 bases of the junction left unmatched. CDR3: CASSQETGRAHNEQFF. Here the CDR3 DNA reads TGTGCCAGCAGCCAAGAGACCGGGAGGGCCCACAATGAGCAGTTCTTC.

This rearrangement joins TRBV7-2 to TRBJ2-1; no clear D. V was clipped by 1 base and J by 10 bases, with 20 bases between them. Germline values: CDR1 SGHTA, CDR2 FQGNSA. The CDR3 contains 16 residues. The CDR3 spells CASSLVQILGVGEQFF. CDR3 DNA sequence: TGTGCCAGCAGCTTAGTACAGATCTTGGGTGTCGGCGAGCAGTTCTTC.